The rows below give T cell receptor beta chains drawn from one sample of a study of OX40 agonist ivuxolimab in advanced cancers. Generated by immunoSEQ multiplex PCR, the TCRdb table keeps only in-frame clones and is missing some. The table shows some 49,000 clones, with 60% to 80% occurring only once. The sequencing here drew on CD4+ or CD8+ T cells sorted from blood, taken in a trial of the OX40 agonist ivuxolimab. These receptors were collected from an adult with an advanced solid tumor such as melanoma, head and neck, liver or kidney cancer. CDR3s include the opening cysteine and the closing phenylalanine or tryptophan. D genes are given only for firm matches. Only some rows state a clone size, as once, few, many or a class for expanded clones.

CDR3	DNA	J	V	size	D
CASSRGGKWYEQYF	TGTGCCAGTAGTAGGGGCGGGAAGTGGTACGAGCAGTACTTC	TRBJ2-7	TRBV19	NA	NA
CASSSGTGAGETQYF	TGTGCCAGCAGCTCCGGGACAGGGGCTGGGGAGACCCAGTACTTC	TRBJ2-5	TRBV5-6	NA	TRBD1
CASSGRQDYYGYTF	TGTGCCAGCAGTGGACGACAGGACTACTATGGCTACACCTTC	TRBJ1-2	TRBV6-1	few	NA
CASSYLTGAGELFF	TGCGCCAGCAGCTATTTAACAGGGGCCGGGGAGCTGTTTTTT	TRBJ2-2	TRBV5-1	NA	TRBD1
CASSRGLAENNEQFF	TGTGCCAGCAGCCGCGGACTAGCGGAAAACAATGAGCAGTTCTTC	TRBJ2-1	TRBV6-6	NA	TRBD2
CAREEVVYNEQFF	TGTGCCCGGGAAGAAGTGGTCTACAATGAGCAGTTCTTC	TRBJ2-1	TRBV30	NA	NA
CASSPPSPPAHEQYF	TGTGCCAGCTCACCACCGAGTCCCCCGGCCCACGAGCAGTACTTC	TRBJ2-7	TRBV18	NA	NA
CASSTSGAVYEQYF	TGTGCCAGCAGCACCTCAGGTGCGGTCTACGAGCAGTACTTC	TRBJ2-7	TRBV5-6	NA	NA
CASSHLGQALAKNIQYF	TGTGCCAGCAGCCACCTGGGACAGGCCTTAGCCAAAAACATTCAGTACTTC	TRBJ2-4	TRBV4-2	NA	TRBD1
CAWGGPDGQPQHF	TGTGCCTGGGGAGGGCCCGATGGGCAGCCCCAGCATTTT	TRBJ1-5	TRBV30	NA	NA
CASSLVPTDTQYF	TGTGCCAGCAGCTTAGTCCCTACAGATACGCAGTATTTT	TRBJ2-3	TRBV5-4	few	NA
CSVGGGDRPQHF	TGCAGCGTTGGGGGTGGAGATCGACCCCAGCATTTT	TRBJ1-5	TRBV29-1	NA	NA
CASSTGGPQETQYF	TGCGCCAGCAGCACAGGGGGCCCCCAAGAGACCCAGTACTTC	TRBJ2-5	TRBV10-1	NA	TRBD1
CASREFGSGNTIYF	TGTGCCAGCAGGGAGTTCGGCTCTGGAAACACCATATATTTT	TRBJ1-3	TRBV25-1	once	NA
CASSPASTWVEQYF	TGTGCCAGCAGCCCGGCGTCCACTTGGGTCGAGCAGTACTTC	TRBJ2-7	TRBV14	NA	NA
CASRRVRGTDGELFF	TGTGCCAGCAGGAGGGTGCGGGGGACGGACGGGGAGCTGTTTTTT	TRBJ2-2	TRBV2	NA	TRBD2
CASSLMVQGFAFF	TGTGCCAGCAGTTTAATGGTGCAGGGCTTCGCTTTCTTT	TRBJ1-1	TRBV28	NA	NA
CASSVEASGRPAFF	TGTGCCAGCAGCGTAGAAGCTAGCGGGAGACCGGCGTTCTTC	TRBJ2-1	TRBV9	NA	TRBD2
CASTKGQGARETQYF	TGTGCCAGCACCAAGGGACAGGGGGCGCGGGAGACCCAGTACTTC	TRBJ2-5	TRBV2	NA	TRBD1
CSAETGYGEQFF	TGCAGCGCCGAGACCGGGTACGGTGAGCAGTTCTTC	TRBJ2-1	TRBV29-1	NA	NA
CASSSPLDTANRFF	TGTGCCAGCAGCTCCCCCCTCGACACGGCCAATAGGTTCTTC	TRBJ2-1	TRBV11-2	few	NA
CASSFSGIETQYF	TGTGCCAGCAGCTTTTCAGGGATCGAGACCCAGTACTTC	TRBJ2-5	TRBV7-2	once	NA
CASRRGGGTEAFF	TGTGCCAGCAGGAGAGGGGGAGGGACTGAAGCTTTCTTT	TRBJ1-1	TRBV25-1	NA	NA
CASSFTDRDSYGYTF	TGTGCCAGCAGCTTTACAGACAGGGACAGCTATGGCTACACCTTC	TRBJ1-2	TRBV5-5	NA	TRBD1
CASSAGTEGYTF	TGTGCCAGCAGTGCCGGGACAGAGGGCTACACCTTC	TRBJ1-2	TRBV2	NA	TRBD1
CASSLAGEDTQYF	TGTGCCAGCAGTCTAGCGGGGGAGGATACGCAGTATTTT	TRBJ2-3	TRBV11-3	few	TRBD2
CASSFSGVVGDTQYF	TGTGCCAGCAGCTTTTCGGGAGTCGTGGGAGATACGCAGTATTTT	TRBJ2-3	TRBV5-4	NA	NA